Reported below is one TCR beta chain. The CDR3 has 13 residues. CDR1 and CDR2 (germline): MNHEY, SMNVEV (reference sequence). V was trimmed by 5 bases and J by 16 bases, leaving 21 bases between them. Under the authors' procedure: From reference gene primer amplification, estimates of nucleated cell counts were derived. Profiled with immunoSEQ multiplex PCR; TCRdb holds only in-frame clones, not every one. The V and J calls and clone size are taken from that table; D and trimming were inferred from the DNA. The sample lists about 52,000 clones, just under 90% occurring once. This record belongs to a study of blood T cell repertoires in COVID-19. Whole-study context: Samples came from the United States, Italy and Spain, spanning acute and convalescent COVID-19. T cells, B-cell-depleted T cells, or PBMCs supplied cDNA or gDNA.

The chain is built from TRBV27 and TRBJ2-1; maybe TRBD2 (6 bases). This TCR derives from an older man with active or convalescent COVID-19. Sequencing used peripheral blood. CDR3 in amino acids: CASSALGAGPTFF. The CDR3 region has the DNA TGTGCCAGCAGTGCCTTAGGAGCGGGTCCCACCTTCTTC.